These T cell receptor beta chains were read from a single sample in a study of blood T cell repertoires in COVID-19. Profiled with immunoSEQ multiplex PCR; TCRdb holds only in-frame clones, not every one. The sample holds about 99,000 clones, 75% to 85% seen once. The material sequenced was peripheral blood. The receptors derive from a woman older than 75 with active or convalescent COVID-19. Both conserved end residues are part of each CDR3. The D gene is left open where the match is weak. Not every row has a clone size; where given, it reads once, few, many or a size class.

d_call: TRBD2
clone_size: -
j_call: TRBJ2-3
cdr3_length: 15
v_call: TRBV28
cdr3_aa: CASSSTSGSTDTQYF
cdr3_nt: TGTGCCAGCAGTTCGACTAGCGGGAGCACAGATACGCAGTATTTT

d_call: -
clone_size: few
j_call: TRBJ1-1
cdr3_length: 13
v_call: TRBV6-5
cdr3_aa: CASSYDGSTEAFF
cdr3_nt: TGTGCCAGCAGTTACGACGGGTCCACTGAAGCTTTCTTT

d_call: -
clone_size: few
j_call: TRBJ2-1
cdr3_length: 13
v_call: TRBV5-1
cdr3_aa: CASSSGSGDEQFF
cdr3_nt: TGCGCCAGCAGCTCCGGGTCGGGGGATGAGCAGTTCTTC

d_call: -
clone_size: -
j_call: TRBJ1-1
cdr3_length: 14
v_call: TRBV4-2
cdr3_aa: CASSQQAWNTEAFF
cdr3_nt: TGTGCCAGCAGCCAACAGGCGTGGAACACTGAAGCTTTCTTT

d_call: -
clone_size: -
j_call: TRBJ2-1
cdr3_length: 17
v_call: TRBV4-1
cdr3_aa: CASSPDGGQPTYNEQFF
cdr3_nt: TGCGCCAGCAGCCCAGACGGCGGCCAGCCAACCTACAATGAGCAGTTCTTC

d_call: -
clone_size: -
j_call: TRBJ2-5
cdr3_length: 12
v_call: TRBV7-9
cdr3_aa: CASSFGGETQYF
cdr3_nt: TGTGCCAGCAGCTTCGGCGGAGAGACCCAGTACTTC

d_call: TRBD1
clone_size: once
j_call: TRBJ2-5
cdr3_length: 16
v_call: TRBV9
cdr3_aa: CASSVAAGGLQETQYF
cdr3_nt: TGTGCCAGCAGCGTAGCCGCAGGGGGTCTCCAAGAGACCCAGTACTTC

d_call: TRBD1
clone_size: once
j_call: TRBJ1-1
cdr3_length: 14
v_call: TRBV14
cdr3_aa: CASSYRQGSTEAFF
cdr3_nt: TGTGCCAGCAGCTACCGACAGGGCAGCACTGAAGCTTTCTTT

d_call: TRBD1
clone_size: -
j_call: TRBJ1-4
cdr3_length: 14
v_call: TRBV5-1
cdr3_aa: CASRLDRVGEKLFF
cdr3_nt: TGCGCCAGCAGGTTGGACAGGGTGGGGGAAAAACTGTTTTTT

d_call: -
clone_size: -
j_call: TRBJ2-2
cdr3_length: 16
v_call: TRBV18
cdr3_aa: CASSPGHSVNTGELFF
cdr3_nt: TGTGCCAGCTCACCGGGCCACTCCGTGAACACCGGGGAGCTGTTTTTT

d_call: TRBD2
clone_size: -
j_call: TRBJ2-1
cdr3_length: 13
v_call: TRBV9
cdr3_aa: CASSAGARDEQFF
cdr3_nt: TGTGCCAGCTCCGCGGGAGCCCGGGATGAGCAGTTCTTC

d_call: -
clone_size: -
j_call: TRBJ1-1
cdr3_length: 12
v_call: TRBV6-5
cdr3_aa: CASKGELTEAFF
cdr3_nt: TGTGCCAGCAAAGGGGAACTAACTGAAGCTTTCTTT

d_call: -
clone_size: -
j_call: TRBJ2-1
cdr3_length: 17
v_call: TRBV7-6
cdr3_aa: CASSFGSGGPRPDEQFF
cdr3_nt: TGTGCCAGCAGCTTTGGTTCAGGGGGGCCCCGTCCCGATGAGCAGTTCTTC

d_call: -
clone_size: -
j_call: TRBJ2-1
cdr3_length: 16
v_call: TRBV7-3
cdr3_aa: CASSLPWSGPYNEQFF
cdr3_nt: TGTGCCAGCAGCCTCCCGTGGAGCGGACCCTACAATGAGCAGTTCTTC

d_call: -
clone_size: -
j_call: TRBJ1-1
cdr3_length: 16
v_call: TRBV5-1
cdr3_aa: CASSLMGTGLGTEAFF
cdr3_nt: TGTGCCAGCAGCTTGATGGGTACAGGGCTGGGCACTGAAGCTTTCTTT

d_call: TRBD2
clone_size: -
j_call: TRBJ2-1
cdr3_length: 16
v_call: TRBV5-1
cdr3_aa: CASSLLVAGGYNEQFF
cdr3_nt: TGCGCCAGCAGCTTGTTGGTAGCGGGAGGGTACAATGAGCAGTTCTTC

d_call: TRBD2
clone_size: -
j_call: TRBJ2-3
cdr3_length: 20
v_call: TRBV12-5
cdr3_aa: CASGLARGGPGLAGIDTQYF
cdr3_nt: TGTGCTAGTGGTTTGGCCCGGGGGGGGCCGGGACTAGCGGGCATAGATACGCAGTATTTT

d_call: TRBD1
clone_size: -
j_call: TRBJ1-2
cdr3_length: 16
v_call: TRBV6-5
cdr3_aa: CASSSRTGQSNYGYTF
cdr3_nt: TGTGCCAGCAGTTCCCGGACAGGGCAGTCTAACTATGGCTACACCTTC

d_call: TRBD1
clone_size: -
j_call: TRBJ2-7
cdr3_length: 15
v_call: TRBV20-1
cdr3_aa: CSASSPGQGPYEQYF
cdr3_nt: TGCAGTGCTAGTTCGCCGGGACAGGGCCCCTACGAGCAGTACTTC

d_call: TRBD1
clone_size: -
j_call: TRBJ2-1
cdr3_length: 20
v_call: TRBV9
cdr3_aa: CASSAGLGYRTGGSYNEQFF
cdr3_nt: TGTGCCAGCAGCGCCGGTTTGGGATATCGGACAGGGGGCTCCTACAATGAGCAGTTCTTC

d_call: TRBD1
clone_size: few
j_call: TRBJ1-2
cdr3_length: 15
v_call: TRBV6-5
cdr3_aa: CASSSQGGGGYGYTF
cdr3_nt: TGTGCCAGCAGTTCACAGGGGGGTGGTGGCTATGGCTACACCTTC

d_call: TRBD1
clone_size: -
j_call: TRBJ1-2
cdr3_length: 17
v_call: TRBV5-1
cdr3_aa: CASSLGGRTGFKFGYTF
cdr3_nt: TGTGCCAGCAGCTTGGGAGGTCGGACAGGGTTCAAGTTTGGCTACACCTTC

d_call: TRBD2
clone_size: -
j_call: TRBJ2-7
cdr3_length: 19
v_call: TRBV28
cdr3_aa: CASSPTRGASGRIDQEQYF
cdr3_nt: TGTGCCAGCAGTCCCACCCGCGGGGCTAGCGGGAGGATAGATCAGGAGCAGTACTTC

d_call: -
clone_size: -
j_call: TRBJ2-2
cdr3_length: 15
v_call: TRBV5-4
cdr3_aa: CASSYIAVDTGELFF
cdr3_nt: TGTGCCAGCAGTTACATAGCGGTAGACACCGGGGAGCTGTTTTTT

d_call: TRBD1
clone_size: -
j_call: TRBJ1-1
cdr3_length: 14
v_call: TRBV9
cdr3_aa: CASSVQGAATEAFF
cdr3_nt: TGTGCCAGCAGCGTACAGGGGGCTGCCACTGAAGCTTTCTTT